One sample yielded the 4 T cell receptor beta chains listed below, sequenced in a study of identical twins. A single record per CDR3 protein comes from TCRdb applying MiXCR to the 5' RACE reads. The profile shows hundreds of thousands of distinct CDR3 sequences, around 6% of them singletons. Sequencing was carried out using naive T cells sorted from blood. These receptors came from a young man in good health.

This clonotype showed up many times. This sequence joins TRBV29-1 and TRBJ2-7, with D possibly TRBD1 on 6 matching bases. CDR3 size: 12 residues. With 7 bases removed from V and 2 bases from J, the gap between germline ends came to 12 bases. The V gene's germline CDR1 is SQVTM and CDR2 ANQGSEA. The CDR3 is CSAAGVAYEQYF. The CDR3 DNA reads TGCAGCGCAGCAGGGGTTGCCTACGAGCAGTACTTC.

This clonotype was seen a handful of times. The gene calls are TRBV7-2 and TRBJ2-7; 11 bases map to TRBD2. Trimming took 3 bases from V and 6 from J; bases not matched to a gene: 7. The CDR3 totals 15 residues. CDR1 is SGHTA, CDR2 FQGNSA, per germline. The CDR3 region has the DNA TGTGCCAGCAGCTTGGGTCGACTAGCGGGATCCGAGCAGTACTTC. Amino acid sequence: CASSLGRLAGSEQYF.

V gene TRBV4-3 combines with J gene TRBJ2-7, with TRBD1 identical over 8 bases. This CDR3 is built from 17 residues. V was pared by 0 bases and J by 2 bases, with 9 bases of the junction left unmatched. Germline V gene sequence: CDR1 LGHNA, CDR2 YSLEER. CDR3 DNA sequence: TGCGCCAGCAGCCAAGACCTAGGGACAGGCAGAACCTACGAGCAGTACTTC. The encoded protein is CASSQDLGTGRTYEQYF.

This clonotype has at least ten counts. The CDR3 coding sequence is TGTGCCAGCAGCCGCTCGGACTATAATTCACCCCTCCACTTT. Amino acids: CASSRSDYNSPLHF. The rearrangement links TRBV3-1 to TRBJ1-6; D uncertain. Trimming removed 4 bases from V and 3 bases from J, with 7 bases in between. This CDR3 region has 14 residues. Germline V gene lookup returns CDR1 LGHDT and CDR2 YNNKEL (reference sequence).